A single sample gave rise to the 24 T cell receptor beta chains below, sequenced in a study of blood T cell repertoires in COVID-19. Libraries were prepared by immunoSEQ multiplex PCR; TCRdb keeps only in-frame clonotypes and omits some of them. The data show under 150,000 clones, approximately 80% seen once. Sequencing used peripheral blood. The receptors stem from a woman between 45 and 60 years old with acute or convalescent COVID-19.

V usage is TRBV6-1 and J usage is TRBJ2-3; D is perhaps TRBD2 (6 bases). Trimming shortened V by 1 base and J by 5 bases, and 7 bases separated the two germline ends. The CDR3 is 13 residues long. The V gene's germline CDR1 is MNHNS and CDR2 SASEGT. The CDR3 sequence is CASSEVGRDTQYF. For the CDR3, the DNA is TGTGCCAGCAGTGAAGTCGGGAGAGATACGCAGTATTTT.

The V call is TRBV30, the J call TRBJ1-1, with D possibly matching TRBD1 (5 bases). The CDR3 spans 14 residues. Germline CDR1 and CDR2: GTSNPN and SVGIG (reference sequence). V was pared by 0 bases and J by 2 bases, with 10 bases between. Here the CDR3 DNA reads TGTGCCTGGAGTGTACAGGCCTTCAACACTGAAGCTTTCTTT. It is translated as CAWSVQAFNTEAFF.

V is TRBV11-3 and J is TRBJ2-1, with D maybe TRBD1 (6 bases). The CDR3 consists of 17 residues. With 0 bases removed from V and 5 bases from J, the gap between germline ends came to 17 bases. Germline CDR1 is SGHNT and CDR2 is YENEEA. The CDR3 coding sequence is TGTGCCAGCAGCTTAGATCGACCAGGGGAAGCCGACAATGAGCAGTTCTTC. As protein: CASSLDRPGEADNEQFF.

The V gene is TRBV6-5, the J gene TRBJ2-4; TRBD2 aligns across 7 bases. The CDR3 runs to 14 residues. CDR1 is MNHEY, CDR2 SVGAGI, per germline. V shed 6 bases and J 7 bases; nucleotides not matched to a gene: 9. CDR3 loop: CASSWDGGRNIQYF. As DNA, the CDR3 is TGTGCCAGCAGCTGGGACGGGGGGAGGAACATTCAGTACTTC.

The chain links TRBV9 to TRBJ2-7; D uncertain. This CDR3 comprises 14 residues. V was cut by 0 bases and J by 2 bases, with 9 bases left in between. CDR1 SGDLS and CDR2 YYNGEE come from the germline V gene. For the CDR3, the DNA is TGTGCCAGCAGCGTAGGGCCAACCGCCTACGAGCAGTACTTC. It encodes CASSVGPTAYEQYF.

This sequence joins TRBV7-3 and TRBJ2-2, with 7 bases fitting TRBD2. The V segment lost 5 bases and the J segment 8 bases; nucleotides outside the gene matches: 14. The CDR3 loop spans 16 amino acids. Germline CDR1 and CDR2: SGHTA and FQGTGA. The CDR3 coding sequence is TGTGCCAGCAGCCCCGTCCCCCGGGACTATGCTGGGGAGCTGTTTTTT. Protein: CASSPVPRDYAGELFF.

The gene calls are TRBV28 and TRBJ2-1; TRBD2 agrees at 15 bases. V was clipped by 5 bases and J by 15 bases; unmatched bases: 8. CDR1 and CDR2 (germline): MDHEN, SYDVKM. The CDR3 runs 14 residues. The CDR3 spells CASSPGTSGGIPFF. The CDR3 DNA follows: TGTGCCAGCAGTCCGGGGACTAGCGGGGGGATACCGTTCTTC.

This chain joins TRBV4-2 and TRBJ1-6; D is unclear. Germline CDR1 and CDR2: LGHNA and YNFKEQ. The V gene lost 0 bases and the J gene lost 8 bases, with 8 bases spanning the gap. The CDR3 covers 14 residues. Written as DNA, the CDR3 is TGTGCCAGCAGCCAAGAACATACCTATTCACCCCTCCACTTT. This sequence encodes CASSQEHTYSPLHF.

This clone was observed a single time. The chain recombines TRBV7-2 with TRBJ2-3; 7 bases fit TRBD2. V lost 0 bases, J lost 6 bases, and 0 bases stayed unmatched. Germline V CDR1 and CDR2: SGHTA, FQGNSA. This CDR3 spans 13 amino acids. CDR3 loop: CASSLALADTQYF. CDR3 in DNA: TGTGCCAGCAGCTTAGCACTAGCGGATACGCAGTATTTT.

The CDR3 reads CASSPNSGGAYEQYF. In nucleotides, the CDR3 is TGTGCCAGCTCACCAAATAGCGGGGGGGCCTACGAGCAGTACTTC. V usage is TRBV18 and J usage is TRBJ2-7; TRBD2 matches 11 bases. The CDR3 extends over 15 amino acids. J lost 2 bases, V lost 2 bases, and 2 bases had no gene match. Germline CDR1 is KGHSH and CDR2 is LQKENI.

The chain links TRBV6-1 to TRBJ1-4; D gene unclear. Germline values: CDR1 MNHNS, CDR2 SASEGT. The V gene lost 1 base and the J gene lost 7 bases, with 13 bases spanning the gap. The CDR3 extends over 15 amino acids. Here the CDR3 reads CASSEGGSAAEKLFF. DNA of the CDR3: TGTGCCAGCAGTGAAGGAGGTAGTGCAGCTGAAAAACTGTTTTTT.

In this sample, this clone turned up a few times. CDR3 DNA sequence: TGTGCCAGCAGTTCCGACAGAACCTTCTATGGCTACACCTTC. Amino acid sequence: CASSSDRTFYGYTF. The J gene is TRBJ1-2, the V gene TRBV6-5; TRBD1 might be the D (5 bases). This CDR3 is built from 14 residues. Germline loops: CDR1 MNHEY, CDR2 SVGAGI. V dropped 4 bases and J dropped 4 bases, with 13 bases sitting between them.

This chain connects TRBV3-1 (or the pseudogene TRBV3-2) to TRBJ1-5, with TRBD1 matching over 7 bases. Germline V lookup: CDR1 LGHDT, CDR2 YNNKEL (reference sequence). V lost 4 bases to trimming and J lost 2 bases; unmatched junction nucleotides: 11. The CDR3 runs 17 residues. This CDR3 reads CASSPTDRDRRNQPQHF. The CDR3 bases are TGTGCCAGCAGCCCGACTGACAGGGATAGGCGCAATCAGCCCCAGCATTTT.

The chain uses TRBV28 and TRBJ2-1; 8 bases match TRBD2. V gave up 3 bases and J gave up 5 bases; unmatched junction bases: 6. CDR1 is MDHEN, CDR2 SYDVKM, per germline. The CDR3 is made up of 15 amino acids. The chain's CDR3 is CASSFGGGRNNEQFF. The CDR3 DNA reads TGTGCCAGCAGTTTTGGCGGGGGGCGCAACAATGAGCAGTTCTTC.

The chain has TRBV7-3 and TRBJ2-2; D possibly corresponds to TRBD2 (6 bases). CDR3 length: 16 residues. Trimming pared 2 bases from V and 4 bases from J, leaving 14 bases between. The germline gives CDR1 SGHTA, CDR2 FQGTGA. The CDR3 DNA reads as TGTGCCAGCAGCTTAGGAGGGGTAGCACTCACCGGGGAGCTGTTTTTT. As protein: CASSLGGVALTGELFF.

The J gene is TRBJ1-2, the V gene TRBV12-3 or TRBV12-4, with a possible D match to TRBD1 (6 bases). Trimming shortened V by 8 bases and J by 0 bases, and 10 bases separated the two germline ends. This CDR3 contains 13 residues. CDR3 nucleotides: TGTGCCAGCTCCAGGGGTCCTAACTATGGCTACACCTTC. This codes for CASSRGPNYGYTF.

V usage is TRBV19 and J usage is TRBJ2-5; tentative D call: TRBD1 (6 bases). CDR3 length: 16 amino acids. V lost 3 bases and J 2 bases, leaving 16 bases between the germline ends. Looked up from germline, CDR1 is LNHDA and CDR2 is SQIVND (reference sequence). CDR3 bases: TGTGCCAGTAGTATGTATACCGGGACAACACAAGAGACCCAGTACTTC. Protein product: CASSMYTGTTQETQYF.

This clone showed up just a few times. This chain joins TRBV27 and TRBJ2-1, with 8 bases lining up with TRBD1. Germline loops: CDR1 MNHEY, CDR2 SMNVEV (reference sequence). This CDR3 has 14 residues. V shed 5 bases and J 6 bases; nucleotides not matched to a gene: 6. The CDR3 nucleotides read TGTGCCAGCAGTGAGGGCAGGGGGCGCAATGAGCAGTTCTTC. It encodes CASSEGRGRNEQFF.

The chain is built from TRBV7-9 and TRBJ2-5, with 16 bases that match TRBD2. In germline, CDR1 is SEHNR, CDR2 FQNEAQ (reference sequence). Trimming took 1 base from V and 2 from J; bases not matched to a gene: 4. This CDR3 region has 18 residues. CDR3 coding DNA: TGTGCCAGCAGCTTAGAGGGACTAGCGGGGGGGCGTCAAGAGACCCAGTACTTC. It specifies CASSLEGLAGGRQETQYF.

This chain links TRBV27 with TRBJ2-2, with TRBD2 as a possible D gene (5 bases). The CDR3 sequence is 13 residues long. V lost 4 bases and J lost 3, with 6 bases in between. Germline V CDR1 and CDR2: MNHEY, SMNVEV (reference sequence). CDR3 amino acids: CASSSGDTGELFF. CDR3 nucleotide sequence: TGTGCCAGCAGTTCCGGGGACACCGGGGAGCTGTTTTTT.

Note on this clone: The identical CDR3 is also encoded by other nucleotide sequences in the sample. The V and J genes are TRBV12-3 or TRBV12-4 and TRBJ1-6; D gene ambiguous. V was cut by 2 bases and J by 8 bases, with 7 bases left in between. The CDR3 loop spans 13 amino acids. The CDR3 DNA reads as TGTGCCAGCAGTTTACTTGCGGATTCACCCCTCCACTTT. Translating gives CASSLLADSPLHF.

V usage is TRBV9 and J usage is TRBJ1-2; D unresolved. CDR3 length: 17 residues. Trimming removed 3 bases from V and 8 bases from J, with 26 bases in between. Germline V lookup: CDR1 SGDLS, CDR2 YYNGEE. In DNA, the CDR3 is TGTGCCAGCAGCGGCACTTTGTCTTCGGAGACGTCTTCCGGCTACACCTTC. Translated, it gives CASSGTLSSETSSGYTF.

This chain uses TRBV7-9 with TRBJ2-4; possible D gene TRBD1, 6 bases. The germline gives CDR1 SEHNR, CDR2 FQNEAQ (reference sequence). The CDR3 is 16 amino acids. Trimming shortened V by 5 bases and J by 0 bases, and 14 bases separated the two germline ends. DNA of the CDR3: TGTGCCAGCAGCACGACCGGACAGCTAGCCAAAAACATTCAGTACTTC. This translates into CASSTTGQLAKNIQYF.

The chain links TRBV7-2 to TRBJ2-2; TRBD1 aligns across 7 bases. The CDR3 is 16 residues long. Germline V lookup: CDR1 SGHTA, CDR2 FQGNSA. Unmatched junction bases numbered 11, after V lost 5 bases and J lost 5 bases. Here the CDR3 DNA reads TGTGCCAGCAGCCTCAGACAGGGTGTAAGGACCGGGGAGCTGTTTTTT. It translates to CASSLRQGVRTGELFF. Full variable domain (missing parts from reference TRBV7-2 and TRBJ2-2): GAGVSQSPSNKVTEKGKDVELRCDPISGHTALYWYRQSLGQGLEFLIYFQGNSAPDKSGLPSDRFSAERTGGSVSTLTIQRTQQEDSAVYLCASSLRQGVRTGELFFGEGSRLTVL.